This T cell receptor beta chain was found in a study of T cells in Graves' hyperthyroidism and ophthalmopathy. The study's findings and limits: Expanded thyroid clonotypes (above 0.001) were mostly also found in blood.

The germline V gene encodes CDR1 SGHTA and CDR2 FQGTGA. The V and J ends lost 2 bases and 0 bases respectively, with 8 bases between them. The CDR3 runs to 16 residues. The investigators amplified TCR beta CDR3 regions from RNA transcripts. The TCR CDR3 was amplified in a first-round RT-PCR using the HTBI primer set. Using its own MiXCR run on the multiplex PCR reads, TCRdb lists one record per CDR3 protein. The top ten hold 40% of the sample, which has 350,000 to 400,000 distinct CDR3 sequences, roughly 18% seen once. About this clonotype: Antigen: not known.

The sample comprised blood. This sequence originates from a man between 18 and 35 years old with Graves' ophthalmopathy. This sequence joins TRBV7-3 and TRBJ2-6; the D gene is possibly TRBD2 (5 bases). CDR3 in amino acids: CASSLARDSGANVLTF. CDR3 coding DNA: TGTGCCAGCAGCTTAGCCCGGGACTCTGGGGCCAACGTCCTGACTTTC.